The clone carrying this T cell receptor (beta chain) has just one count. Its antigen is not identified. The data were taken from a study of shared clonotypes between healthy human individuals. Germline V gene lookup returns CDR1 SQVTM and CDR2 ANQGSEA. J lost 3 bases, V lost 4 bases, and 17 bases had no gene match. There are 18 residues in the CDR3. Study findings and constraints: Some naive CD4 clonotypes, 4% to 6%, turned up in common across a handful of donors. A small donor pool kept down the genetic and exposure-history diversity that was represented.

Generated by immunoSEQ multiplex PCR, the TCRdb table keeps only in-frame clones and is missing some. The table lists 850,000 to 1,200,000 clones, around 76% of them singletons. The sequenced sample consisted of memory CD4+ T cells sorted from blood. Subset here: CD45RA-negative fraction. V gene TRBV29-1 combines with J gene TRBJ2-3; 9 bases are a match to TRBD2. The source is a young man in good health. Written as DNA, the CDR3 is TGCAGCGTTGGACCTCCGATCCTTAGCGGGAGTTGGACAGATACGCAGTATTTT. Its protein is CSVGPPILSGSWTDTQYF.